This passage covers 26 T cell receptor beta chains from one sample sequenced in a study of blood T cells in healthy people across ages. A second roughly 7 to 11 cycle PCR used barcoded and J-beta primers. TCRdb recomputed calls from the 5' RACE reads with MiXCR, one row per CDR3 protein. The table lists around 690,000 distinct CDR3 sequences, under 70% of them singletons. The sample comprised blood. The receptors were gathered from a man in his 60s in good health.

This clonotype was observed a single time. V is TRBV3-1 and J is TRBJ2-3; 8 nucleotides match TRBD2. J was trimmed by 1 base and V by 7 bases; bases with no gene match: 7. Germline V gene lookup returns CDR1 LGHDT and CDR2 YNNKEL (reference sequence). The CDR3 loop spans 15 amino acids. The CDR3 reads CASTVGGGRTDTQYF. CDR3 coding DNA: TGTGCCAGCACAGTCGGGGGGGGACGCACAGATACGCAGTATTTT.

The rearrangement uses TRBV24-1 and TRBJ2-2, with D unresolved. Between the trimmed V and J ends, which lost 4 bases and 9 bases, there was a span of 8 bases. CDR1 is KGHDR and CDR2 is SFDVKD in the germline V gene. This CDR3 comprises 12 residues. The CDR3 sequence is CATSEMTRELFF. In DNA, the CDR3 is TGTGCCACCAGTGAGATGACACGGGAGCTGTTTTTT.

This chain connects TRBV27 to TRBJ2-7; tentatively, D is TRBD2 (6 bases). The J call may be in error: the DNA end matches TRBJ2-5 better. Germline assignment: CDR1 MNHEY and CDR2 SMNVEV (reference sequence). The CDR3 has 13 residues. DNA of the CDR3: TGTGCCACCAGGGCTGGGGGGTGGGAGACCCAGTACTTC. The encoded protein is CATRAGGWETQYF.

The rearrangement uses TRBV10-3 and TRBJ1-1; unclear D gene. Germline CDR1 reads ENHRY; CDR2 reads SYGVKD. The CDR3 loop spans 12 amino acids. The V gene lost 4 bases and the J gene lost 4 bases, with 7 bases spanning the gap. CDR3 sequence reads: CAISGVSTEAFF. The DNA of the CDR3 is TGTGCCATCAGTGGTGTCTCCACTGAAGCTTTCTTT.

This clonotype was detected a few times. The CDR3 sequence is CASSFPSGGLYEQYF. The CDR3 DNA is TGTGCCAGCAGCTTCCCTAGCGGGGGGTTGTACGAGCAGTACTTC. This chain connects TRBV7-9 to TRBJ2-7, with 11 bases identical to TRBD2. The ends lost 3 bases at V and 4 bases at J; junction bases unmatched: 5. This CDR3 spans 15 amino acids. Germline-derived CDR1 and CDR2 are SEHNR and FQNEAQ (reference sequence).

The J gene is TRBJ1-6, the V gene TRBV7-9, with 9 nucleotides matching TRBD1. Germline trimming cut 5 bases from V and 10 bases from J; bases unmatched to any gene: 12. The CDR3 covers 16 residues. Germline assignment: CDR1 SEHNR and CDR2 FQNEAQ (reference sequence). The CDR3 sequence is CASSPAVGTGRSPLHF. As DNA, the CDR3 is TGTGCCAGCAGCCCAGCCGTCGGGACAGGGAGATCACCCCTCCACTTT.

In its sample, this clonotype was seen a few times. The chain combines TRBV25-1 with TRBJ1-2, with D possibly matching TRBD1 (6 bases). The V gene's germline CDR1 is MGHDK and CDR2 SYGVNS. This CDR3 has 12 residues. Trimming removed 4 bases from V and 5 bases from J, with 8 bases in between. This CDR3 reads CASSGGAYGYTF. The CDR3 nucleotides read TGTGCCAGCAGTGGGGGGGCGTATGGCTACACCTTC.

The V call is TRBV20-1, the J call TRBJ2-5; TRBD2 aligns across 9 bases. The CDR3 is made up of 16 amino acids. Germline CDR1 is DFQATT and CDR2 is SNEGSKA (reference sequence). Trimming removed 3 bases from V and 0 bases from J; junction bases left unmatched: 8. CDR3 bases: TGCAGTGCTAGGGCCCTGAGCGGGGGGTACCAAGAGACCCAGTACTTC. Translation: CSARALSGGYQETQYF.

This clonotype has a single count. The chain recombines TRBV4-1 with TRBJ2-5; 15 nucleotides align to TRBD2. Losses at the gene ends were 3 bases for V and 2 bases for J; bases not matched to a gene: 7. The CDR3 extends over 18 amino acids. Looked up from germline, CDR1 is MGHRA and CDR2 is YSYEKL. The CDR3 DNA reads TGCGCCAGCAGCCACCGGACTAGCGGGGGGGGTGATCAAGAGACCCAGTACTTC. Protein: CASSHRTSGGGDQETQYF.

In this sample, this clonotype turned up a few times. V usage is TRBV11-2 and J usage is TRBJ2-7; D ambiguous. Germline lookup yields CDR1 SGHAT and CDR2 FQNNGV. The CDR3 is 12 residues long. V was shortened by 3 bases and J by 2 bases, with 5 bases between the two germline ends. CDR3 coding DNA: TGTGCCAGCAGCTTTACAGCCTACGAGCAGTACTTC. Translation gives CASSFTAYEQYF.

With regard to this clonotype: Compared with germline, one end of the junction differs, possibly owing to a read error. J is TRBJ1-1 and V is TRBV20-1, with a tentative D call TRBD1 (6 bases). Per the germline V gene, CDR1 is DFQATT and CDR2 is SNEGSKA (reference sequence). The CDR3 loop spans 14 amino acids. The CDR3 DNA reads TGCAGCGCTAGGGCGACCGGGGGCTACACTGAAGCTTTCTTT. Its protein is CSARATGGYTEAFF.

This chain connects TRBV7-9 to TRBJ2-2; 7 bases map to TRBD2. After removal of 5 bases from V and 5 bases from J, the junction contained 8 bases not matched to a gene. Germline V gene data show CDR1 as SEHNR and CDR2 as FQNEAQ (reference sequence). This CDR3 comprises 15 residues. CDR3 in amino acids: CASSPMGGATGELFF. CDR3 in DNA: TGTGCCAGCAGCCCAATGGGAGGGGCTACCGGGGAGCTGTTTTTT.

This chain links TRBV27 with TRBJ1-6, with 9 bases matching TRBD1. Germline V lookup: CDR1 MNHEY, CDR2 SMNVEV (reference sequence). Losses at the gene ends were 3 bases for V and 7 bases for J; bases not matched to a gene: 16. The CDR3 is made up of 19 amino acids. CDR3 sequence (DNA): TGTGCCAGCAGTTTTAACGGACAGGGGCGAACTGCAATAAATTCACCCCTCCACTTT. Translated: CASSFNGQGRTAINSPLHF.

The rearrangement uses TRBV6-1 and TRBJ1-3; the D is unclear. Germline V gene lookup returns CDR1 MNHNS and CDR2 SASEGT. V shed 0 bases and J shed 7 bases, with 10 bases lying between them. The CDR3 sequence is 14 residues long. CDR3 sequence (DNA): TGTGCCAGCAGTGAAGCGGGTGTTGCGAACACCATATATTTT. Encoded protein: CASSEAGVANTIYF.

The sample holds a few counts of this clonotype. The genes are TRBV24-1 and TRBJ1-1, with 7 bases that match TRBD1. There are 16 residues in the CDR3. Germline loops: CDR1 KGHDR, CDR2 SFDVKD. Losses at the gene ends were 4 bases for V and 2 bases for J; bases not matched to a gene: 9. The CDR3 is CATSDARTGPNTEAFF. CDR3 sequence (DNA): TGTGCCACCAGTGACGCCCGGACAGGACCAAACACTGAAGCTTTCTTT.

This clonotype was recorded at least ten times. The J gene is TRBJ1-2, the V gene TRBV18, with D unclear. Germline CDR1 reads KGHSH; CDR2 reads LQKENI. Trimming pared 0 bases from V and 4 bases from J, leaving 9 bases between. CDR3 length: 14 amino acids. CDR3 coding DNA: TGTGCCAGCTCACCACCGATCAGCTCCTATGGCTACACCTTC. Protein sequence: CASSPPISSYGYTF.

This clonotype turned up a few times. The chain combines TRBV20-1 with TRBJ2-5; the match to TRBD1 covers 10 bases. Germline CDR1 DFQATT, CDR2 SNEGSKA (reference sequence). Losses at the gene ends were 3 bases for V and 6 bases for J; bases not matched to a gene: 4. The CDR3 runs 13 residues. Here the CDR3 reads CSARTGGAKTQYF. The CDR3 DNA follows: TGCAGTGCTAGGACAGGGGGCGCAAAGACCCAGTACTTC.

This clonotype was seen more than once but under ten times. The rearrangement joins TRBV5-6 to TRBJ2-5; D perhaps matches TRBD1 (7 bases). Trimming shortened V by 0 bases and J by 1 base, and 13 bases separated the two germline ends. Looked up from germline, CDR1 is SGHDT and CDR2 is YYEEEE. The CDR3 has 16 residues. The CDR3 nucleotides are TGTGCCAGCAGCTTGGGAGCAGGGGGAGGCCAAGAGACCCAGTACTTC. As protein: CASSLGAGGGQETQYF.

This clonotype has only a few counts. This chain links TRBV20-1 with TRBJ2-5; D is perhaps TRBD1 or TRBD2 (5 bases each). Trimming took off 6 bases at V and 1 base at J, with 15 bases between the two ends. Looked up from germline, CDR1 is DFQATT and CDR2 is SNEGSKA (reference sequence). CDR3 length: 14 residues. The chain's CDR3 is CSAPTRGPQETQYF. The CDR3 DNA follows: TGCAGTGCCCCGACCCGGGGCCCCCAAGAGACCCAGTACTTC.

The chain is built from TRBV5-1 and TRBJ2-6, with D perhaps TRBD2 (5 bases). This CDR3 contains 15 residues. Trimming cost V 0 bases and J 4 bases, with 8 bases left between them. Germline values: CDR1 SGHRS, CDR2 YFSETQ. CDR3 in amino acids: CASSLAAGGANVLTF. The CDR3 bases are TGCGCCAGCAGCTTGGCGGCGGGCGGGGCCAACGTCCTGACTTTC.

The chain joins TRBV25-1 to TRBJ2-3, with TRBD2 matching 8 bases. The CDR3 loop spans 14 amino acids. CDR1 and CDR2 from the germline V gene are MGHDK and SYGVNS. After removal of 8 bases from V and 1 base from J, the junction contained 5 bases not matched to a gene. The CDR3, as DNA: TGTGCCAGCCAACCGGGGGGGGGCACAGATACGCAGTATTTT. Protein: CASQPGGGTDTQYF.

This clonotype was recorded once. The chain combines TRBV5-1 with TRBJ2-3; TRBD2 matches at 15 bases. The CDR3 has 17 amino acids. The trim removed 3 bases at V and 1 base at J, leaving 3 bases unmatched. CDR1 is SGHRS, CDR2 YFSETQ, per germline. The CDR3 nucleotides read TGCGCCAGCAGCTCCGGGACTAGCGGGGGGCGCACAGATACGCAGTATTTT. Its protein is CASSSGTSGGRTDTQYF. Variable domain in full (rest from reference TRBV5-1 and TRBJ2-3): KAGVTQTPRYLIKTRGQQVTLSCSPISGHRSVSWYQQTPGQGLQFLFEYFSETQRNKGNFPGRFSGRQFSNSRSEMNVSTLELGDSALYLCASSSGTSGGRTDTQYFGPGTRLTVL.

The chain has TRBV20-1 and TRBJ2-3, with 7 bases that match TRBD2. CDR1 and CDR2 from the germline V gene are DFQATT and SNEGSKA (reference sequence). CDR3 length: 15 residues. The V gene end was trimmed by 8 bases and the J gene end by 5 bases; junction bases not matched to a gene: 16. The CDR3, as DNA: TGCAGTTGGGAGGGCACGGCGGGGATTGGAGATACGCAGTATTTT. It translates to CSWEGTAGIGDTQYF.

The DNA for the CDR3 is TGCGCCAGCAGCCACCCACAGGGAAACTATGGCTACACCTTC. This translates into CASSHPQGNYGYTF. The rearrangement joins TRBV4-1 to TRBJ1-2; the D gene is possibly TRBD1 (6 bases). This CDR3 is built from 14 residues. Per germline, CDR1 MGHRA and CDR2 YSYEKL. Trimming cost V 3 bases and J 2 bases, with 10 bases left between them.

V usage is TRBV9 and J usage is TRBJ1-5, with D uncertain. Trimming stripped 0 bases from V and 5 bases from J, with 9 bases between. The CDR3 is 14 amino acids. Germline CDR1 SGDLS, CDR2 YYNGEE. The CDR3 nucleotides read TGTGCCAGCAGCGTAGACGGGCGAGATCAGCCCCAGCATTTT. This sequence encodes CASSVDGRDQPQHF.

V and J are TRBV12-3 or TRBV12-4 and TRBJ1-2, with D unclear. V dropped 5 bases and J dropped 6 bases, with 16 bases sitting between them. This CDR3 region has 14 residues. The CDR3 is CASSPRFSHDGYTF. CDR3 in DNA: TGTGCCAGCAGTCCCCGGTTTTCGCACGATGGCTACACCTTC.